This T cell receptor beta chain was retrieved from a study of T cell responses to AZD1222 COVID-19 vaccine. Overall study: Samples with a second dose at about 4 or about 12 weeks were pooled together. Broader study findings: It was only a handful of AZD1222 recipients who were seropositive at baseline. Increased Spike-specific TCR breadth and depth were observed after two AZD1222 doses. Possibly, clonal diversity was underestimated; donors were largely white British and included more females.

TCRdb's copy holds only in-frame clones and misses some; the assay was immunoSEQ multiplex PCR. The sample lists 100,000 to 150,000 clones; 88% were seen once. As concerns this clone: Its specificity is not known.

Trimming stripped 5 bases from V and 7 bases from J, with 18 bases between. The CDR3 is made up of 16 amino acids. CDR1 and CDR2 from the germline V gene are SEHNR and FQNEAQ (reference sequence). The sequence came from an adult in good health. The chain carries TRBV7-9 and TRBJ1-6; the D gene is possibly TRBD1 (5 bases). The material sequenced was peripheral blood, taken on day 0 of AZD1222 vaccination. The CDR3 reads CASSAAGTGGNSPLHF. As DNA, the CDR3 is TGTGCCAGCAGCGCCGCTGGGACCGGTGGGAATTCACCCCTCCACTTT.